This T cell receptor beta chain stems from a study of identical twins. This CDR3 contains 14 residues. The trim removed 4 bases at V and 6 bases at J, leaving 4 bases unmatched. Germline CDR1 SGHTA, CDR2 FQGNSA. Turning to this clonotype: The antigen remains unidentified.

Study outcomes and limitations: Models predicted too little out-of-frame TCR alpha sharing in monozygotic twins. Weaker excess twin sharing was observed in beta out-of-frame sequences.

TCRdb reprocessed the 5' RACE reads with MiXCR, giving one entry per CDR3 protein. This repertoire shows roughly 470,000 distinct CDR3 sequences, 13% to 15% found once; its top ten account for around 0.98%. This sample was also put to use in a study of yellow fever vaccine responses in identical twins.

J is TRBJ2-3 and V is TRBV7-2, with 10 bases matching TRBD1. Sequencing was done on a sample of CD4+ T cells sorted from blood. This receptor was identified in a woman aged 18-30 years in good health. The CDR3 DNA sequence: TGTGCCAGCAGCTCGACAGGGGGCAAGGATACGCAGTATTTT. This encodes CASSSTGGKDTQYF.